This entry describes one T cell receptor (beta chain). The data derive from a study of blood T cell repertoires in COVID-19. About the research overall: The study drew acute and convalescent COVID-19 samples from the United States, Italy and Spain. PBMCs, B-cell-depleted T cells, or T cells were the source of the cDNA or gDNA that made up the material.

Germline V gene data show CDR1 as SGHDT and CDR2 as YYEEEE. This CDR3 contains 19 residues. Trimming removed 5 bases at V and 0 bases at J, with 24 bases between. In the original analysis: Counts of nucleated cells, estimated from reference gene primer amplification, were obtained. Clones were read by immunoSEQ multiplex PCR, and TCRdb kept only the in-frame ones, dropping some. From that table come the V and J calls and clone size; the DNA was used to work out D and trimming. The table records 150,000 or so clones, over 80% of them present only once. The sample comprised peripheral blood. The clonotype was recovered from a woman aged 55-69 years with acute or convalescent COVID-19. The genes are TRBV5-6 and TRBJ2-1; possible D gene TRBD2, 6 bases. Written as DNA, the CDR3 is TGTGCCAGCAGGGTGGCGGGAATTCGGCAGGGCAGCTCCTACAATGAGCAGTTCTTC. It is translated as CASRVAGIRQGSSYNEQFF. Complete variable domain (other parts from reference TRBV5-6 and TRBJ2-1): DAGVTQSPTHLIKTRGQQVTLRCSPKSGHDTVSWYQQALGQGPQFIFQYYEEEERQRGNFPDRFSGHQFPNYSSELNVNALLLGDSALYLCASRVAGIRQGSSYNEQFFGPGTRLTVL.